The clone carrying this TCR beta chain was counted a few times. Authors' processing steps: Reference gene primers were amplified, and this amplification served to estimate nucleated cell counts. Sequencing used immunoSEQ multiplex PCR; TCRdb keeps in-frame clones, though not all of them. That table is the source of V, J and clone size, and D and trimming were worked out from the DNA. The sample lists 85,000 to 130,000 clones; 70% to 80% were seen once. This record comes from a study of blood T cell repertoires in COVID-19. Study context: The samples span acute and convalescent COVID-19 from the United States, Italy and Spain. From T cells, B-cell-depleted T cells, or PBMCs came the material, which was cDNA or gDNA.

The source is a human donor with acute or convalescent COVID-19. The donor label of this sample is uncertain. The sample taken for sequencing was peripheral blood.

The CDR3 is CASSVVGGPGNTIYF. The CDR3 nucleotides are TGTGCCAGCAGCGTAGTCGGAGGCCCTGGAAACACCATATATTTT. The chain has TRBV9 and TRBJ1-3; D is undetermined. The germline V gene encodes CDR1 SGDLS and CDR2 YYNGEE. CDR3 length: 15 amino acids. V was shortened by 0 bases and J by 2 bases, with 9 bases between the two germline ends.